These T cell receptor beta chains were read from a single sample in a study of tumor and adjacent non-tumor tissue in lung cancer. MiXCR, applied by TCRdb to the multiplex PCR reads, yields one record per CDR3 protein. The sample yields 90,000 to 110,000 distinct CDR3 sequences, more than 60% seen once. The sample was lung tumor tissue. These receptors all stem from a woman aged 55 to 70 with non-small cell lung cancer. The CDR3 runs from the conserved cysteine through the conserved F or W. A D gene is named only where the DNA matches it firmly. The size entry is marked missing in some rows and otherwise reads once, few, many or a size class.

cdr3_length	j_call	d_call	v_call	clone_size	cdr3_aa	cdr3_nt
13	TRBJ1-2	NA	TRBV11-3	NA	CASSLNGKQGYTF	TGTGCCAGCAGCTTAAATGGAAAACAAGGCTACACCTTC
17	TRBJ2-2	NA	TRBV6-2/TRBV6-3	NA	CASNFTQQRANTGELFF	TGCGCCAGCAATTTCACCCAACAGAGGGCCAACACCGGGGAGCTGTTTTTT
11	TRBJ2-7	NA	TRBV11-2	NA	CVSSLASEQYF	TGTGTTAGCAGCTTAGCCTCCGAGCAGTACTTC
17	TRBJ2-4	NA	TRBV28	NA	CASSLLDSVIGKNIQYF	TGTGCCAGCAGTTTACTCGACTCTGTAATAGGCAAAAACATTCAGTACTTC
14	TRBJ1-5	TRBD1	TRBV20-1	NA	CSAGRQGANQSQHF	TGCAGTGCTGGGAGGCAGGGGGCGAATCAGTCCCAGCATTTT
15	TRBJ2-5	TRBD1	TRBV4-1	many	CASSQGMGQQETQYF	TGCGCCAGCAGCCAAGGCATGGGACAGCAAGAGACCCAGTACTTC
15	TRBJ1-5	NA	TRBV28	NA	CASSFRLLSNQPQHF	TGTGCCAGCAGTTTCCGACTGTTAAGCAATCAGCCCCAGCATTTT
14	TRBJ2-5	NA	TRBV20-1	NA	CIARDREFGETQYF	TGCATTGCTAGAGATCGGGAGTTCGGAGAGACCCAGTACTTC
11	TRBJ1-2	NA	TRBV28	NA	CAISGEVGDTF	TGTGCCATCAGTGGAGAAGTGGGGGACACCTTC
12	TRBJ2-3	NA	TRBV12-3/TRBV12-4	many	CASSPVTDTQYF	TGTGCCAGCAGTCCCGTAACAGATACGCAGTATTTT
14	TRBJ2-5	NA	TRBV7-2	NA	CASSSGPGVETQYF	TGTGCCAGCAGCTCAGGGCCCGGAGTGGAGACCCAGTACTTC
15	TRBJ2-3	NA	TRBV11-2	NA	CASNAARTATDTQYF	TGTGCCAGCAACGCCGCCAGGACGGCCACAGATACGCAGTATTTT
15	TRBJ2-1	TRBD1	TRBV5-1	NA	CASSLQGSNIDEQFF	TGCGCCAGCAGCTTACAGGGGTCAAATATCGATGAGCAGTTCTTC
16	TRBJ2-1	NA	TRBV12-5	once	CASAYGQPNDYNEQFF	TGTGCTAGTGCCTACGGACAGCCTAATGACTACAATGAGCAGTTCTTC
14	TRBJ2-3	NA	TRBV6-5	NA	CASRLVVSRDTQYF	TGTGCCAGCAGACTAGTGGTTAGCAGAGATACGCAGTATTTT
16	TRBJ1-1	NA	TRBV11-1	NA	CANSLSAGLLKTEAFF	TGTGCCAACAGCTTATCGGCGGGATTATTGAAGACTGAAGCTTTCTTT
12	TRBJ2-7	NA	TRBV6-6	NA	CPSSLTNCEQYF	TGTCCCAGCAGTTTGACTAACTGCGAACAGTACTTC
17	TRBJ2-5	NA	TRBV12-3/TRBV12-4	NA	CPSSIRTGWELQETQYF	TGTCCCAGCTCCATAAGGACTGGCTGGGAGCTACAAGAGACACAGTACTTC
15	TRBJ2-7	TRBD2	TRBV20-1	NA	CSARDFSGTFYKQYF	TGTAGTGCTAGGGACTTTAGCGGGACCTTCTACAAGCAGTACTTC
16	TRBJ1-6	NA	TRBV19	NA	CAISVLDLVGNSPLHF	TGTGCCATTAGTGTCCTGGACCTTGTCGGGAATTCACCCCTCCACTTT
13	TRBJ1-1	TRBD1	TRBV6-4	NA	CASRAGTGAEVFF	TGTGCCAGCAGGGCAGGGACAGGGGCTGAAGTTTTCTTT
14	TRBJ1-4	NA	TRBV11-2	NA	CASSPQGSNERLLF	TGTGCCAGCAGTCCACAGGGTTCTAATGAAAGACTGTTATTT
14	TRBJ2-1	TRBD1	TRBV11-1	NA	CASSLDGDRDEQLF	TGTGCCAGCAGCTTGGATGGGGACAGGGATGAGCAACTCTTC
14	TRBJ2-5	NA	TRBV6-1	many	CASRGLQGEETQYF	TGTGCCAGCAGAGGGCTACAGGGAGAAGAGACCCAGTACTTC
14	TRBJ2-5	NA	TRBV20-1	many	CSAPAVVGWETQYF	TGCAGTGCTCCAGCCGTAGTAGGGTGGGAGACCCAGTACTTC
12	TRBJ1-2	NA	TRBV29-1	NA	CSVRTGNYGYTF	TGCAGCGTTCGGACGGGGAACTATGGCTACACCTTC
15	TRBJ1-2	NA	TRBV11-2	medium-sized	CASSLGGLYPYGYTF	TGTGCCAGCAGCTTAGGGGGCCTCTATCCCTATGGCTACACCTTC
12	TRBJ2-2	NA	TRBV20-1	many	CSARRGAGELFF	TGCAGTGCCCGGAGGGGGGCCGGGGAGCTGTTTTTT
15	TRBJ2-7	TRBD2	TRBV11-2	NA	CASSYGTRVRYEQYF	TGTGCCAGCAGCTACGGGACTAGAGTGAGGTACGAGCAATACTTC
18	TRBJ2-2	TRBD1	TRBV4-3	NA	CASSSRGHGERGTGELLF	TGCGCAAGCAGCTCCAGGGGGCACGGGGAGCGCGGCACCGGGGAGCTGTTATTT
16	TRBJ2-2	TRBD2	TRBV7-3	NA	CASSSSGGASTGELFF	TGTGCCAGCAGCTCTAGCGGGGGGGCCTCAACCGGGGAGCTGTTTTTT
15	TRBJ1-1	TRBD1	TRBV4-3	NA	CASSETGARETEFFF	TGCGCCAGTAGCGAAACAGGGGCGCGTGAGACTGAATTTTTCTTT
15	TRBJ1-5	NA	TRBV6-2/TRBV6-3	NA	CASRDHRVNNQPQHF	TGTGCCAGCAGGGATCACAGGGTAAACAATCAGCCCCAGCATTTT
15	TRBJ1-1	NA	TRBV5-1	many	CASSAGHTMNTEAFF	TGCGCCAGCTCCGCAGGGCATACAATGAACACTGAAGCTTTCTTT
16	TRBJ2-3	NA	TRBV28	once	CASSLFGRLTTDTQYF	TGTGCCAGCAGTTTATTTGGCAGGTTAACCACAGATACGCAGTACTTT
14	TRBJ2-2	TRBD2	TRBV11-2	NA	CASSSQLASEELFF	TGTGCCAGCAGCTCCCAACTAGCGTCCGAGGAGCTGTTTTTT
15	TRBJ1-2	NA	TRBV7-9	NA	CASSLAKDGNYGYIF	TGTGCCAGCAGCTTAGCAAAGGACGGAAACTATGGCTACATCTTT
12	TRBJ1-2	NA	TRBV11-3	NA	CTSSLGDGGYTF	TGTACCAGCAGCCTGGGGGACGGAGGCTACACATTC
13	TRBJ1-1	NA	TRBV12-3/TRBV12-4	NA	CASSSSVCTEAFF	TGTGCCAGCAGCTCATCAGTTTGCACTGAAGCTTTCTTT
16	TRBJ1-4	TRBD1	TRBV6-5	many	CASSFSRTGIYEKLFF	TGTGCCAGCAGTTTTTCTCGGACAGGGATCTATGAAAAACTGTTTTTT
13	TRBJ2-3	TRBD1	TRBV29-1	many	CSAQTGSTDTQYF	TGCAGCGCCCAGACAGGGTCCACAGATACGCAGTATTTT
15	TRBJ1-2	NA	TRBV11-2	NA	CASSPYLRGSYGNTF	TGTGCCAGCAGCCCTTACCTCCGGGGCAGCTATGGCAATACCTTC
13	TRBJ2-1	NA	TRBV7-8	NA	CASRDMELHEQLF	TGTGCCAGCCGGGACATGGAGCTACATGAGCAGCTCTTC
15	TRBJ2-3	TRBD1	TRBV11-2	NA	CASSIGTGGTDRQYF	TGTGCCAGCAGCATAGGGACAGGGGGAACGGATAGGCAGTACTTT
13	TRBJ2-1	NA	TRBV5-1	NA	CASRTQGYNKQFF	TGCGCCAGCAGAACACAGGGTTACAATAAGCAGTTCTTC
15	TRBJ2-1	TRBD2	TRBV7-2	NA	CASSSRTSSGNEQFF	TGTGCCAGCAGCTCCAGGACTAGCAGCGGGAATGAGCAGTTCTTC
15	TRBJ1-1	NA	TRBV11-2	NA	CAHSLDLSINTEAFF	TGTGCCCACAGCCTAGACCTCAGCATTAACACTGAAGCTTTCTTT
13	TRBJ2-1	NA	TRBV2	NA	CASPGLEDNEQFF	TGTGCCAGTCCGGGACTGGAGGACAATGAGCAGTTCTTC
14	TRBJ2-7	NA	TRBV11-2	NA	CAGSWNRGGYEQYF	TGTGCCGGTAGTTGGAACCGCGGAGGATACGAGCAGTACTTC
14	TRBJ1-1	NA	TRBV11-1	once	CASSFIGRGVAAFF	TGTGCCAGCAGCTTTATTGGGAGAGGAGTCGCGGCTTTCTTT
14	TRBJ2-1	NA	TRBV28	NA	CASRPLRYRNEQFF	TGTGCCAGCAGGCCGCTAAGGTATCGGAATGAGCAGTTCTTC
14	TRBJ2-7	TRBD1	TRBV11-3	few	CASSPTGGSYEQYF	TGTGCCAGCAGCCCAACAGGGGGCTCCTACGAGCAGTACTTC
13	TRBJ1-6	TRBD1	TRBV10-3	many	CAIRRDRDSPLHF	TGTGCCATCAGAAGGGACAGGGACTCACCCCTCCACTTT
14	TRBJ1-2	TRBD1	TRBV20-1	NA	CSAHSGAGGKGYTF	TGCAGTGCTCATAGCGGGGCAGGGGGAAAAGGCTACACCTTC
11	TRBJ1-5	NA	TRBV20-1	many	CSAGLGQPQHF	TGCAGTGCGGGTTTAGGTCAGCCCCAGCATTTT